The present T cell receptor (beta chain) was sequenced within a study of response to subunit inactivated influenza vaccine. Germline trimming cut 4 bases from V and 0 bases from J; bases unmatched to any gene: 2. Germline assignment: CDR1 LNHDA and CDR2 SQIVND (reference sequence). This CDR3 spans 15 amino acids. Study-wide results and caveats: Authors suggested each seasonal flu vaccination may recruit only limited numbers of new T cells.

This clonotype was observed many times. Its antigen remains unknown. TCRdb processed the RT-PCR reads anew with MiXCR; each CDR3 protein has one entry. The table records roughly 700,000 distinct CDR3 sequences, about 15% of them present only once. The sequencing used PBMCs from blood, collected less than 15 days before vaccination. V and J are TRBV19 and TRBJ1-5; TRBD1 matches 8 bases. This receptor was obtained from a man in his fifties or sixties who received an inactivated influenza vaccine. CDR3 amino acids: CASSRTGSSNQPQHF. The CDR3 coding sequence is TGTGCCAGTAGTAGGACAGGGAGTAGCAATCAGCCCCAGCATTTT.